This passage covers 6 T cell receptor beta chains from one sample sequenced in a study of T cell responses to AZD1222 COVID-19 vaccine. The assay was immunoSEQ multiplex PCR, and TCRdb's table has in-frame clones only and misses some. The table includes 75,000 to 90,000 clones, approximately 88% detected once. The sample was peripheral blood, taken on day 0 of AZD1222 vaccination. Receptors were obtained from an adult in good health.

The gene calls are TRBV5-1 and TRBJ1-5; no firm D call. Trimming removed 4 bases at V and 2 bases at J, with 10 bases between. Germline V lookup: CDR1 SGHRS, CDR2 YFSETQ. The CDR3 loop spans 14 amino acids. The CDR3 sequence is CASSPIGGNQPQHF. The CDR3 DNA reads TGCGCCAGCAGCCCCATTGGGGGCAATCAGCCCCAGCATTTT.

This chain joins TRBV30 and TRBJ1-6; 8 nucleotides match TRBD1. The germline gives CDR1 GTSNPN, CDR2 SVGIG (reference sequence). V lost 3 bases and J lost 10; bases outside the gene matches: 5. CDR3 length equals 13 residues. The CDR3 region is CAWRGQVGSPLHF. The CDR3 bases are TGTGCCTGGAGGGGACAGGTCGGCTCACCCCTCCACTTT.

This clone is a singleton in its sample. The genes are TRBV7-9 and TRBJ2-3; the D call may be TRBD1 or TRBD2 (5 bases each). The V and J ends lost 2 bases and 6 bases respectively, with 18 bases between them. The CDR3 covers 16 residues. The V gene's germline CDR1 is SEHNR and CDR2 FQNEAQ (reference sequence). Written as DNA, the CDR3 is TGTGCCAGCAGCTTAACCGGGACCCCAAGAGACGATACGCAGTATTTT. Protein product: CASSLTGTPRDDTQYF.

This clone was seen once. The chain carries TRBV18 and TRBJ1-1; 8 bases are a match to TRBD1. Germline V gene data show CDR1 as KGHSH and CDR2 as LQKENI. The J segment lost 1 base and the V segment lost 2 bases, leaving 3 bases of the junction unmatched. The CDR3 is made up of 15 amino acids. CDR3 residues: CASSPYGQGNTEAFF. The CDR3 DNA sequence: TGTGCCAGCTCACCATATGGACAGGGGAACACTGAAGCTTTCTTT. Filled out from reference TRBV18 and TRBJ1-1, the complete variable domain reads NAGVMQNPRHLVRRRGQEARLRCSPMKGHSHVYWYRQLPEEGLKFMVYLQKENIIDESGMPKERFSAEFPKEGPSILRIQQVVRGDSAAYFCASSPYGQGNTEAFFGQGTRLTVV.

The chain is built from TRBV2 and TRBJ1-2; D ambiguous. Germline CDR1 and CDR2: SNHLY and FYNNEI. The CDR3 is made up of 14 amino acids. The V end was cut by 2 bases, the J end by 1 base, with 8 bases between. The CDR3 region has the DNA TGTGCCAGCAGTGAAAGACGGAATAACTATGGCTACACCTTC. It specifies CASSERRNNYGYTF.

The V and J genes are TRBV7-2 and TRBJ1-2; D may be TRBD1 (6 bases). Per germline, CDR1 SGHTA and CDR2 FQGNSA. V was cut by 3 bases and J by 12 bases, with 20 bases left in between. The CDR3 sequence is 14 residues long. CDR3 sequence: CASSFEDSRKLDTF. The CDR3 DNA reads as TGTGCCAGCAGCTTTGAGGACAGCCGGAAGCTCGACACCTTC.